The 6 T cell receptor beta chains reported below all come from one sample, sequenced in a study of shared clonotypes between healthy human individuals. Some clones are missing from TCRdb's copy, which holds only in-frame ones; the method was immunoSEQ multiplex PCR. In the table there are more than 550,000 clones, around 77% of which are singletons. The specimen was memory CD4+ T cells sorted from blood. Subset specified: CD45RA-negative fraction. Every receptor here comes from a woman aged 25 to 39 in good health.

This clone was seen a few times. The V and J genes are TRBV28 and TRBJ2-4, with 7 bases that match TRBD1. The CDR3 is 14 amino acids. CDR1 and CDR2 (germline): MDHEN, SYDVKM. Unmatched junction bases numbered 6, after V lost 6 bases and J lost 4 bases. CDR3 nucleotide sequence: TGTGCCAGCAGATCCGGGACAGTAAAAAACATTCAGTACTTC. Protein: CASRSGTVKNIQYF. Complete variable domain (other parts from reference TRBV28 and TRBJ2-4): DVKVTQSSRYLVKRTGEKVFLECVQDMDHENMFWYRQDPGLGLRLIYFSYDVKMKEKGDIPEGYSVSREKKERFSLILESASTNQTSMYLCASRSGTVKNIQYFGAGTRLSVL.

This chain links TRBV11-3 with TRBJ1-1; tentative D call: TRBD1 (5 bases). The CDR3 is made up of 15 amino acids. CDR1 is SGHNT, CDR2 YENEEA, per germline. V lost 3 bases, J lost 0 bases, and 11 bases lay in between. The DNA for the CDR3 is TGTGCCAGCAGCTTGGCTGGGGGAATGAACACTGAAGCTTTCTTT. Protein product: CASSLAGGMNTEAFF.

V usage is TRBV11-1 and J usage is TRBJ2-1; TRBD2 might be the D (5 bases). The CDR3 covers 17 residues. Germline V lookup: CDR1 SGHAT, CDR2 FQDESV (reference sequence). The V and J ends lost 5 bases and 7 bases respectively, with 24 bases between them. DNA for the CDR3: TGTGCCAGCAGCCAACCCTTGGTGGGAGTGACTACGAATGAGCAGTTCTTC. It specifies CASSQPLVGVTTNEQFF.

The chain links TRBV5-5 to TRBJ2-2; either TRBD1 or TRBD2 may fit D (6 bases each). This CDR3 has 15 amino acids. V lost 0 bases to trimming and J lost 5 bases, with 11 bases between them. Germline V gives CDR1 SGHKS, CDR2 YYEKEE (reference sequence). This CDR3 reads CASSLAGARTGELFF. CDR3 nucleotides: TGTGCCAGCAGCTTGGCGGGGGCGAGAACCGGGGAGCTGTTTTTT.

V usage is TRBV4-2 and J usage is TRBJ2-2; a weak D match, TRBD2 (5 bases). The CDR3 runs to 16 residues. Germline CDR1 is LGHNA and CDR2 is YNFKEQ. V gave up 4 bases and J gave up 4 bases, with 16 bases separating them. The CDR3 loop is CASSPSPSEGTGELFF. DNA of the CDR3: TGTGCCAGCAGCCCCAGTCCCTCCGAGGGCACCGGGGAGCTGTTTTTT.

A word on this clone: The sample has other DNA sequences that encode this CDR3 too. This rearrangement joins TRBV20-1 to TRBJ2-3; D is ambiguous. This CDR3 region has 11 residues. Germline V gives CDR1 DFQATT, CDR2 SNEGSKA (reference sequence). The V end lost 0 bases, the J end lost 6 bases, and 4 bases lay between the germline ends. CDR3 region: CSARDLDTQYF. The CDR3 DNA follows: TGCAGTGCTAGAGATCTCGATACGCAGTATTTT.